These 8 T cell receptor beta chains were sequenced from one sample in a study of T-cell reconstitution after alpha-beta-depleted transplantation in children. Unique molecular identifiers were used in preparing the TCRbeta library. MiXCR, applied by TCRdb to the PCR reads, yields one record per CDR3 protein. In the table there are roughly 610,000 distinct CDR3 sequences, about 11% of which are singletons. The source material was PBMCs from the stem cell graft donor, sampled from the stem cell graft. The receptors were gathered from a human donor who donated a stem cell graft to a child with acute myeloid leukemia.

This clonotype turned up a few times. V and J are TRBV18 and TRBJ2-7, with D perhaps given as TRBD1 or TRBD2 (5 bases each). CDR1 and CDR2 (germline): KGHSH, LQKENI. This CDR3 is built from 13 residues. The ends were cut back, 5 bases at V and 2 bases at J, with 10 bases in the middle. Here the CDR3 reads CASSAGTTYEQYF. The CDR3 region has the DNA TGTGCCAGCTCAGCCGGGACCACCTACGAGCAGTACTTC.

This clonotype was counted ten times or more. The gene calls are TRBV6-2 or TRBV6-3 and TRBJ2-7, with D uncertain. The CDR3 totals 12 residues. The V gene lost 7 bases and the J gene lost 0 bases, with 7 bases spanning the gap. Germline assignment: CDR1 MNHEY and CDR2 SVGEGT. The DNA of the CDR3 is TGTGCCAGCAAAGGAGTCTCCTACGAGCAGTACTTC. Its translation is CASKGVSYEQYF.

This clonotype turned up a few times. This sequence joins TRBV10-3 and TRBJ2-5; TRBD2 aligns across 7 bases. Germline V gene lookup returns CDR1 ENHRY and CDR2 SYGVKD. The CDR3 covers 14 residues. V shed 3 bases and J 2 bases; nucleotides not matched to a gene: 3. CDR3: CAISDSGTQETQYF. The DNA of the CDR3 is TGTGCCATCAGTGACAGCGGGACTCAAGAGACCCAGTACTTC.

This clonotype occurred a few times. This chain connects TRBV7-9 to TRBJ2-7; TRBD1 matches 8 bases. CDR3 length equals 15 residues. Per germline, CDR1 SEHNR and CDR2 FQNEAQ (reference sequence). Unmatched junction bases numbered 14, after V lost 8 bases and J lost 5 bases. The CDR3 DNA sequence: TGTGCCAGCTCACCGGTCGACAGGGGTGGCCACGAGCAGTACTTC. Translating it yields CASSPVDRGGHEQYF.

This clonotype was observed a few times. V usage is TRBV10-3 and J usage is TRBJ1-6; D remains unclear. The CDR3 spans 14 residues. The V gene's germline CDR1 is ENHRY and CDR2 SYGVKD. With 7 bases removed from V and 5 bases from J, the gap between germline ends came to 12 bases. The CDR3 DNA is TGTGCCATCACCCCCCGGCAGGATAATTCACCCCTCCACTTT. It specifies CAITPRQDNSPLHF.

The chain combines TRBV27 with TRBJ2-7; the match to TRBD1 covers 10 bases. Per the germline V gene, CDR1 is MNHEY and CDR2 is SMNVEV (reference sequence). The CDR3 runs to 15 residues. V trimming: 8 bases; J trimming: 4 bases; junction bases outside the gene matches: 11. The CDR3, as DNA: TGTGCCAGCCGCCTCGGGACAGGGGTTGCTTACGAGCAGTACTTC. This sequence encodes CASRLGTGVAYEQYF.

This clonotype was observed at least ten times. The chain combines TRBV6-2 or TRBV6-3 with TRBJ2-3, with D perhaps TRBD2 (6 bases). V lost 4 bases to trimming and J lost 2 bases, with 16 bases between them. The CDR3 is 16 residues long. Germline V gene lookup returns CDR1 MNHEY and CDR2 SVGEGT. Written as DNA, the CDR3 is TGTGCCAGCAGTTCCCCCCGGGGGACCTCCACAGATACGCAGTATTTT. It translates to CASSSPRGTSTDTQYF.

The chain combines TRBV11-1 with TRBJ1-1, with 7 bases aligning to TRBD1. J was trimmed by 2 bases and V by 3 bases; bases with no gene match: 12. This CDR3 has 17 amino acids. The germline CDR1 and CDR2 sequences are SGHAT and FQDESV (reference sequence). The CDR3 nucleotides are TGTGCCAGCAGCTTGTTCGGCGGCAGGGGGATTAACACTGAAGCTTTCTTT. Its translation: CASSLFGGRGINTEAFF.